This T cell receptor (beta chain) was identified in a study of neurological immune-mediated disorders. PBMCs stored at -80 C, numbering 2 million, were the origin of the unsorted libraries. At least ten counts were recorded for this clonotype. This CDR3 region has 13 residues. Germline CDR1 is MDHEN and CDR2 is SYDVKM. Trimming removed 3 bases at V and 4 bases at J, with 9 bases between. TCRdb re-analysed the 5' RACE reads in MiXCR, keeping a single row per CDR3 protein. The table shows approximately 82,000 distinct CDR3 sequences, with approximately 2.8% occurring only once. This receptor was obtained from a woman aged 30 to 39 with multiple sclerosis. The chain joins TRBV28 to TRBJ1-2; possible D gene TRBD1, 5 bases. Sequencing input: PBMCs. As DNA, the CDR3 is TGTGCCAGCAGTTTCCAGGGACCCTATGGCTACACCTTC. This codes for CASSFQGPYGYTF.